Listed here are 2 T cell receptor beta chains from one sample, sequenced in a study of CD8+ T cells in alopecia areata (dated by TCRdb to the late 2010s). Library creation used the immunoSEQ multiplex PCR assay. RNA was extracted from all samples and reverse transcribed into cDNA, which served as template for TCR sequencing. This is the immuneACCESS table as TCRdb keeps it, with only in-frame sequences that have V and J called. A part of the clones is gone; compared with another copy, unresolved V genes explain less than half, and the rest is unexplained. The sample table lists 93,000 or so clones, around 59% of them with a count of one. About 9% of the sample lies in the top ten. Sequenced: CD4+ T cells sorted from blood. The receptors here all came from a human donor in good health.

The chain links TRBV5-6 to TRBJ1-1; 7 positions agree with TRBD1. Trimming at V came to 4 bases and at J to 0 bases, leaving 9 bases not matched to a gene. The germline V gene encodes CDR1 SGHDT and CDR2 YYEEEE. The CDR3 runs 16 residues. The CDR3 DNA sequence: TGTGCCAGCAGCCTACTAAACAGGGGCATGAACACTGAAGCTTTCTTT. Its protein product is CASSLLNRGMNTEAFF.

The chain recombines TRBV29-1 with TRBJ1-1; no clear D. V was clipped by 4 bases and J by 11 bases, with 14 bases between them. Germline loops: CDR1 SQVTM, CDR2 ANQGSEA. This CDR3 contains 11 residues. CDR3 sequence: CSVVREVGAFF. CDR3 coding DNA: TGCAGCGTTGTTCGGGAAGTCGGGGCTTTCTTT.